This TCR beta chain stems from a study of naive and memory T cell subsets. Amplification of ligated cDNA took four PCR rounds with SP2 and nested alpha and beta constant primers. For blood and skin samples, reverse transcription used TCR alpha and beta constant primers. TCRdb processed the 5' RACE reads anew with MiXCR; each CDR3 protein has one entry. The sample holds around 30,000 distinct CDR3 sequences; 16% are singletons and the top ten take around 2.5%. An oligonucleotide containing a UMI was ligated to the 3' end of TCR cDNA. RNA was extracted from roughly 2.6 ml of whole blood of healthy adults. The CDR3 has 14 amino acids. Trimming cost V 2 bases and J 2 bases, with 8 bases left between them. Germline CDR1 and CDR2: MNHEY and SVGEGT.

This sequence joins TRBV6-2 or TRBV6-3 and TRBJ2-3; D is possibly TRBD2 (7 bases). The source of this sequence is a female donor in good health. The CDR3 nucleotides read TGTGCCAGCAGTTACGGGGGGGCCACAGATACGCAGTATTTT. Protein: CASSYGGATDTQYF.